These 20 T cell receptor beta chains were all obtained from the same sample, sequenced in a study of cytomegalovirus exposure and HLA in healthy donors. The primer mix had 60 Vbeta and 13 Jbeta primers. Only in-frame clones appear in the TCRdb table, and some are missing; sequencing was by immunoSEQ multiplex PCR. This sample yields 150,000 to 200,000 clones, of which more than 65% are seen a single time; approximately 1.2% belongs to the top ten. The specimen was PBMCs. These receptors originate from a girl aged 2-10 years in good health and CMV-seropositive.

The rearrangement joins TRBV18 to TRBJ1-2, with 10 positions matching TRBD1. After removal of 2 bases from V and 7 bases from J, the junction contained 7 bases not matched to a gene. Germline V lookup: CDR1 KGHSH, CDR2 LQKENI. This CDR3 contains 15 residues. The CDR3 DNA follows: TGTGCCAGCTCACCAAATCGACAGGGGGCGGGTGGCTACACCTTC. Amino acid sequence: CASSPNRQGAGGYTF.

This clone was seen a single time. The chain recombines TRBV19 with TRBJ2-3; TRBD1 might be the D (5 bases). This CDR3 is 13 amino acids long. CDR1 LNHDA and CDR2 SQIVND come from the germline V gene (reference sequence). Trimming removed 10 bases from V and 5 bases from J, with 16 bases in between. For the CDR3, the DNA is TGTGCCACTTGCCAGGGTGGAATAGATACGCAGTATTTT. Residues: CATCQGGIDTQYF.

This clone was found once. The V call is TRBV2, the J call TRBJ2-1; 11 bases are a match to TRBD2. Germline CDR1 and CDR2: SNHLY and FYNNEI. J lost 0 bases, V lost 6 bases, and 7 bases had no gene match. There are 17 residues in the CDR3. DNA of the CDR3: TGTGCCAGCAGGGCATTGGGACTAGCGGACTCCTACAATGAGCAGTTCTTC. It encodes CASRALGLADSYNEQFF.

The V gene is TRBV5-1, the J gene TRBJ2-5; TRBD2 matches 12 bases. This CDR3 region has 16 residues. Germline CDR1 reads SGHRS; CDR2 reads YFSETQ. The trim removed 2 bases at V and 4 bases at J, leaving 6 bases unmatched. CDR3 sequence: CASSFLAGGPLETQYF. The CDR3 nucleotides read TGCGCCAGCAGCTTCCTAGCGGGAGGGCCACTAGAGACCCAGTACTTC. The full variable domain, in which reference TRBV5-1 and TRBJ2-5 provide the parts outside the CDR3, is KAGVTQTPRYLIKTRGQQVTLSCSPISGHRSVSWYQQTPGQGLQFLFEYFSETQRNKGNFPGRFSGRQFSNSRSEMNVSTLELGDSALYLCASSFLAGGPLETQYFGPGTRLLVL.

The gene calls are TRBV6-5 and TRBJ2-5; 9 bases agree with TRBD2. The CDR3 is 16 residues long. V gave up 0 bases and J gave up 5 bases; unmatched junction bases: 7. Germline V gene data show CDR1 as MNHEY and CDR2 as SVGAGI. CDR3 protein: CASSYSGGRARETQYF. In nucleotides, the CDR3 is TGTGCCAGCAGTTACTCCGGCGGGAGGGCCCGGGAGACCCAGTACTTC.

The chain recombines TRBV6-5 with TRBJ2-3; D perhaps matches TRBD2 (6 bases). Germline V gene lookup returns CDR1 MNHEY and CDR2 SVGAGI. The length of the CDR3 is 14 residues. V gave up 2 bases and J gave up 5 bases, with 11 bases separating them. CDR3 protein: CASSYGGTGDTQYF. CDR3 in DNA: TGTGCCAGCAGTTACGGCGGGACCGGAGATACGCAGTATTTT.

The chain joins TRBV7-6 to TRBJ2-7; 15 bases line up with TRBD2. The CDR3 runs to 14 residues. From germline, CDR1 is SGHVS and CDR2 FNYEAQ. The V gene end was trimmed by 5 bases and the J gene end by 9 bases; junction bases not matched to a gene: 5. This chain's CDR3 is CASSPGTSGGTQYF. For the CDR3, the DNA is TGTGCCAGCAGCCCCGGGACTAGCGGGGGGACGCAGTACTTC.

CDR3 nucleotide sequence: TGCGCCAGCAGCTTTGCGGGGACTGAAGCTTTCTTT. It codes for CASSFAGTEAFF. The chain couples TRBV5-1 to TRBJ1-1; D unclear. Germline CDR1 reads SGHRS; CDR2 reads YFSETQ. The CDR3 consists of 12 residues. Trimming removed 2 bases from V and 5 bases from J, with 7 bases in between.

The chain employs TRBV9 and TRBJ1-2; 7 nucleotides align to TRBD1. The CDR3 is made up of 15 amino acids. The germline gives CDR1 SGDLS, CDR2 YYNGEE. Trimming at V came to 3 bases and at J to 1 base, leaving 6 bases not matched to a gene. DNA for the CDR3: TGTGCCAGCAGCGCGAGGGGGCGCGATAACTATGGCTACACCTTC. It yields the protein CASSARGRDNYGYTF.

J is TRBJ1-5 and V is TRBV19; D remains ambiguous. CDR3 length: 13 amino acids. Per the germline V gene, CDR1 is LNHDA and CDR2 is SQIVND (reference sequence). With 6 bases removed from V and 3 bases from J, the gap between germline ends came to 9 bases. CDR3 protein: CASRGSFNQPQHF. As DNA, the CDR3 is TGTGCCAGTAGGGGCAGCTTCAATCAGCCCCAGCATTTT.

V and J are TRBV19 and TRBJ1-5, with D possibly being TRBD1 (6 bases). Trimming left V 3 bases short and J 1 base short, with 19 bases between. Per the germline V gene, CDR1 is LNHDA and CDR2 is SQIVND (reference sequence). The CDR3 totals 18 residues. CDR3 coding DNA: TGTGCCAGTAGTATTCAGAGGGGGAGGGCAGGCAGCAATCAGCCCCAGCATTTT. Translating it yields CASSIQRGRAGSNQPQHF.

The chain employs TRBV7-3 and TRBJ2-7; possibly TRBD2 for D (5 bases). Germline V gene lookup returns CDR1 SGHTA and CDR2 FQGTGA. The CDR3 is 13 residues long. Trimming stripped 0 bases from V and 6 bases from J, with 9 bases between. The CDR3 nucleotides read TGTGCCAGCAGCTTAACGGGTCGGGGCGAGCAGTACTTC. It translates to CASSLTGRGEQYF.

The V and J genes are TRBV5-4 and TRBJ2-3; D possibly corresponds to TRBD1 (6 bases). The CDR3 length is 15 residues. Germline assignment: CDR1 SGHNT and CDR2 YYREEE (reference sequence). The germline V and J ends were trimmed by 4 bases and 0 bases, with 12 bases remaining between them. The CDR3 bases are TGTGCCAGCAGCCCTGGACAGCGAAGCACAGATACGCAGTATTTT. The encoded protein is CASSPGQRSTDTQYF. Complete variable domain (other parts from reference TRBV5-4 and TRBJ2-3): ETGVTQSPTHLIKTRGQQVTLRCSSQSGHNTVSWYQQALGQGPQFIFQYYREEENGRGNFPPRFSGLQFPNYSSELNVNALELDDSALYLCASSPGQRSTDTQYFGPGTRLTVL.

The chain recombines TRBV5-8 with TRBJ2-7; possibly TRBD1 for D (5 bases). This CDR3 region has 15 residues. Germline CDR1 and CDR2: SGHTS and YDEGEE. Trimming removed 7 bases at V and 4 bases at J, with 21 bases between. DNA of the CDR3: TGTGCCAGCGGCCCCCGGGCCCAGGGCGTGTACGAGCAGTACTTC. Its translation is CASGPRAQGVYEQYF.

This sequence joins TRBV6-1 and TRBJ1-2; D is unresolved. The CDR3 runs 12 residues. Trimming stripped 4 bases from V and 8 bases from J, with 11 bases between. Per the germline V gene, CDR1 is MNHNS and CDR2 is SASEGT. This CDR3 reads CASSGGGNGYTF. CDR3 nucleotide sequence: TGTGCCAGCAGTGGAGGTGGAAACGGCTACACCTTC.

V gene TRBV6-5 combines with J gene TRBJ1-6, with unresolved D. This CDR3 is built from 15 residues. V lost 0 bases and J lost 11, with 14 bases in between. Germline-derived CDR1 and CDR2 are MNHEY and SVGAGI. CDR3 nucleotide sequence: TGTGCCAGCAGTTACTCGGACGGGGAGGTTACACCCCTCCACTTT. Amino acid sequence: CASSYSDGEVTPLHF.

The V and J genes are TRBV12-5 and TRBJ2-3; 10 nucleotides align to TRBD1. Trimming took 3 bases from V and 6 from J; bases not matched to a gene: 9. Germline values: CDR1 LGHNT, CDR2 FRNRAP. The CDR3 is 16 amino acids. The CDR3 DNA sequence: TGTGCTAGTGGTTTTCTTCGGGACAGGGGTGGCGATACGCAGTATTTT. Amino acids: CASGFLRDRGGDTQYF.

In regard to this clone: The junction shows a germline mismatch at one end, possibly a read error. This chain connects TRBV6-5 to TRBJ2-7; no clear D gene. The CDR3 is 12 residues long. Germline CDR1 reads MNHEY; CDR2 reads SVGAGI. CDR3 residues: CASSYYPGERYF. In nucleotides, the CDR3 is TGTGCCAGCAGTTATTACCCCGGCGAGCGGTACTTC.

J is TRBJ2-3 and V is TRBV19, with unresolved D. CDR3 length: 12 residues. CDR1 and CDR2 from the germline V gene are LNHDA and SQIVND (reference sequence). The V gene lost 2 bases and the J gene lost 6 bases, with 6 bases spanning the gap. The CDR3 sequence: CASSIFRDTQYF. Written as DNA, the CDR3 is TGTGCCAGTAGTATATTCCGGGATACGCAGTATTTT.

V gene TRBV12-5 combines with J gene TRBJ2-1; 10 bases agree with TRBD2. V trimming: 6 bases; J trimming: 5 bases; junction bases outside the gene matches: 7. Germline CDR1 is LGHNT and CDR2 is FRNRAP. The CDR3 contains 15 residues. The CDR3 is CASGPGTSDHNEQFF. DNA of the CDR3: TGTGCTAGTGGCCCCGGGACTAGCGACCACAATGAGCAGTTCTTC.